This T cell receptor (beta chain) was documented in a study of cytomegalovirus exposure and HLA in healthy donors. Study-wide results and caveats: It was 150 to 200 TCR beta chains that were listed as cytomegalovirus-associated. Specificity for CMV antigens was confirmed in vitro for three of the CMV-associated chains. V- and J-gene trimming in TCR beta was tied to a missense DCLRE1C variant by an analysis performed later.

Trimming at V came to 2 bases and at J to 10 bases, leaving 11 bases not matched to a gene. CDR1 and CDR2 from the germline V gene are SGDLS and YYNGEE. This CDR3 is 15 amino acids long. At collection, donors were nominally healthy, but unrecorded immune exposures were probable. This PCR relied on a set of 60 Vbeta primers and 13 Jbeta primers. Here immunoSEQ multiplex PCR was the method, and the copy in TCRdb shows in-frame clones only, minus some. This sample contains 200,000 or so clones. Details on this clone: What it recognizes is unknown.

This sequence joins TRBV9 and TRBJ2-1; 8 nucleotides line up with TRBD2. The sequence was collected from a boy younger than 18 in good health and CMV-seronegative. Material for sequencing was PBMCs. Here the CDR3 reads CASSVERGGPGEQFF. CDR3 DNA: TGTGCCAGCAGCGTGGAACGGGGGGGGCCCGGGGAGCAGTTCTTC.